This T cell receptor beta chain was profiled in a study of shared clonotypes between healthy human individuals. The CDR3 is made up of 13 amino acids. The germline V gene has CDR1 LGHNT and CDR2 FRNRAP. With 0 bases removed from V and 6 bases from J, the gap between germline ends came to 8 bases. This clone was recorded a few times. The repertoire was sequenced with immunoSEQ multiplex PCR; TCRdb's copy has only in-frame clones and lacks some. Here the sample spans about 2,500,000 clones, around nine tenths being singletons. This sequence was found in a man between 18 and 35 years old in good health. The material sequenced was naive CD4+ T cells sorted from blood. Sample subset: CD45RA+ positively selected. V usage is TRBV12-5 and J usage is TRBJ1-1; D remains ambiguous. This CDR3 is CASGLVEDAEAFF. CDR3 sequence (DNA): TGTGCTAGTGGTTTGGTTGAGGACGCTGAAGCTTTCTTT.